This TCR beta chain originates from a study of blood T cell repertoires in COVID-19 (dated by TCRdb to about 2020). Regarding the study in general: The collaborator samples originated in the United States, Italy and Spain and spanned the acute and convalescent phases of COVID-19. The material from the prospective study consisted of cDNA or gDNA derived from T cells, B-cell-depleted T cells, or PBMCs. Where HLA class I and class II types were available, the types were taken from metadata supplied by the sample provider, not from assay-based typing. The dataset comprised deeply sampled blood TCRbeta repertoires from subjects exposed to, actively infected with, or recovered from COVID-19. A de-identified subject ID, COVID-19 status, age in years and sex were almost always included in the sample metadata. The samples were drawn from the first 160 participants of the ongoing ImmuneRACE study and from 1,200 or so subjects provided by 6 global collaborators. The repertoires were released in a freely available public database intended as a resource for research on the immune response to SARS-CoV-2.

The collaborating institutions used their own protocols to collect whole blood in K2EDTA tubes. For TCRbeta analysis, collaborators shipped samples in one of three forms: frozen whole blood, isolated PBMCs, or DNA extracted from either of those sample types. Trimming costs V 3 bases and J 0 bases, and their ends lie 9 bases apart. The germline V gene (reference sequence) specifies LNHDA as CDR1 and SQIVND as CDR2. The CDR3 sequence holds 14 residues, the cysteine and phenylalanine included. The sequence is cut down to CDR3 DNA, 42 bases in frame from base 1. The immunoSEQ Assay, a bias-controlled multiplex PCR, was used to amplify TCRbeta CDR3 regions from genomic DNA. For the original study's pipeline: The number of nucleated cells in each sample was estimated from the amplification of reference gene primers within the assay. To quantify the absolute abundance of each unique TCRbeta CDR3 rearrangement, sequence reads were collapsed and filtered. For each sample, productive Simpson clonality was calculated as the square root of Simpson's diversity index over productive rearrangements. This is the immuneACCESS table as TCRdb keeps it, with only in-frame sequences that have V and J called. A part of the clones is gone; compared with another copy, unresolved V genes explain less than half, and the rest is unexplained. The D gene and trimming were derived from the DNA, and the V and J assignments and clone size from that table. This sample has some 90,000 clones in its table, and just over 90% of those were observed once. Around 3.9% of the sample is held by the ten biggest clonotypes.

Notes on this clone: The antigen it binds to is not known. The record has no base qualities; no much larger clone is one base away.

Overall study results and their limits: Clinical and demographic metadata were provided uncurated, with the amount varying by source and participant.

This TCR came from a woman in her 50s in a cohort sampled during active COVID-19. This sequence uses TRBV19 and TRBJ2-7, and possibly TRBD2, on 6 matching bases. The sequencing sample was made of peripheral blood. In nucleotide form, the sequence is TGTGCCAGTAGTATCTCGGGGGTCTCCTACGAGCAGTACTTC. This is translated as CASSISGVSYEQYF. Outside the CDR3, residues come from the reference TRBV19 and TRBJ2-7 proteins, so the full variable domain is: DGGITQSPKYLFRKEGQNVTLSCEQNLNHDAMYWYRQDPGQGLRLIYYSQIVNDFQKGDIAEGYSVSREKKESFPLTVTSAQKNPTAFYLCASSISGVSYEQYFGPGTRLTVT.